A selection of T cell receptor beta chains follows, all from one sample in a study of cytomegalovirus exposure and HLA in healthy donors. Sequenced by immunoSEQ multiplex PCR; TCRdb stores in-frame clones only, minus some. The repertoire holds roughly 120,000 clones, with roughly 76% as singletons. The sequencing sample was made of PBMCs. The origin of the receptors is a woman aged 60-70 years in good health and CMV-seropositive. The CDR3 runs from the conserved cysteine through the conserved F or W. The D gene is left open where the match is weak.

V	D	J	CDR3
TRBV11-3	.	TRBJ2-4	CASSLRGAGTHIQYF
TRBV2	TRBD1	TRBJ2-3	CASRTGGGDTQYF
TRBV7-2	.	TRBJ2-7	CASSLEVLAYEQYF
TRBV5-5	.	TRBJ1-3	CASSRAPQGSGNTIYF
TRBV10-1	TRBD2	TRBJ2-4	CANRLNSREGHIQYF
TRBV5-1	TRBD1	TRBJ2-5	CASSPTPTGTQETQYF
TRBV9	TRBD2	TRBJ2-2	CASTSGNTGELFF
TRBV20-1	.	TRBJ2-3	CSASPGDTQYF
TRBV5-6	.	TRBJ1-3	CASSWGVASSGNTIYF
TRBV9	.	TRBJ2-1	CASSVEYANNEQFF
TRBV6-1	.	TRBJ2-7	CASSEAADSYEQYF
TRBV18	.	TRBJ2-4	CASSQGGVAKNIQYF
TRBV2	TRBD2	TRBJ2-1	CASSKEGGPGNEQFF
TRBV30	TRBD1	TRBJ1-1	CAWSANRGVSEAFF
TRBV5-8	TRBD1	TRBJ2-2	CASSSYPGTGRELFF
TRBV6-1	.	TRBJ1-2	CASSELDSVGYTF
TRBV2	TRBD1	TRBJ1-1	CASEVRQGFEAFF
TRBV5-4	TRBD2	TRBJ2-1	CASSRRAGAYYNEQFF
TRBV30	TRBD1	TRBJ1-1	CAWKGATEAFF
TRBV11-2	.	TRBJ1-5	CASSLGAGLSNQPQHF
TRBV25-1	TRBD1	TRBJ1-1	CASASQGRNTEAFF
TRBV10-3	TRBD2	TRBJ2-1	CAIRAGPTSGSYNEQFF
TRBV11-2	.	TRBJ1-1	CASSPVGWGENTEAFF
TRBV9	.	TRBJ1-1	CASSVVSGVEAFF
TRBV6-5	TRBD1	TRBJ1-2	CASSSSGGGIFYGYTF
TRBV7-9	.	TRBJ2-7	CASSSHRVPANEQYF
TRBV7-9	TRBD1	TRBJ2-1	CASSSAGGFLLGEQFF
TRBV7-2	TRBD2	TRBJ2-3	CASSLAGLVGTDTQYF